Here is one T cell receptor (beta chain) with its context. TCRdb's table, derived via immunoSEQ multiplex PCR, lists solely in-frame clones and lacks some. The sample lists fewer than 150,000 clones, approximately 78% occurring once. The entry originates in a study of blood T cell repertoires in COVID-19. Study-level information: COVID-19 samples from acute and convalescent phases originated in the United States, Italy and Spain.

The V end was cut by 4 bases, the J end by 6 bases, with 9 bases between. This CDR3 comprises 12 residues. Per the germline V gene, CDR1 is SNHLY and CDR2 is FYNNEI. The receptor comes from a woman over 75 with acute or convalescent COVID-19. The sequenced sample was peripheral blood. The rearrangement uses TRBV2 and TRBJ1-2, with D maybe TRBD1 (6 bases). The CDR3 loop is CASSAQGHGYTF. The CDR3 DNA reads TGTGCCAGCAGTGCCCAGGGGCATGGCTACACCTTC.